The 20 T cell receptor beta chains in this list originate from one sample, sequenced in a study of blood T cells in healthy people across ages. PCR was performed a second time for roughly 7 to 12 cycles using a sample-barcoded 5' primer and a J-beta primer mix. TCRdb called the 5' RACE reads again in MiXCR, with one record for every CDR3 protein. This table holds 1 million or so distinct CDR3 sequences, less than 50% found once. Sequencing input: blood. These receptors were taken from an older woman in good health.

The J gene is TRBJ2-4, the V gene TRBV27; possibly TRBD1 for D (5 bases). Trimming pared 6 bases from V and 0 bases from J, leaving 12 bases between. Germline assignment: CDR1 MNHEY and CDR2 SMNVEV (reference sequence). The CDR3 sequence is 15 residues long. CDR3 sequence reads: CASRAGPLAKNIQYF. The CDR3 bases are TGTGCCAGCAGGGCAGGGCCGCTAGCCAAAAACATTCAGTACTTC.

There are a few counts of this clonotype. J is TRBJ1-1 and V is TRBV5-1, with unresolved D. This CDR3 comprises 14 residues. Germline values: CDR1 SGHRS, CDR2 YFSETQ. V was cut by 0 bases and J by 3 bases, with 9 bases left in between. CDR3 coding DNA: TGCGCCAGCAGCTTGGAGGACGGTTACACTGAAGCTTTCTTT. It translates to CASSLEDGYTEAFF.

The chain couples TRBV5-1 to TRBJ2-7; D ambiguous. Trimming left V 0 bases short and J 3 bases short, with 16 bases between. The CDR3 is made up of 16 amino acids. The germline gives CDR1 SGHRS, CDR2 YFSETQ. This CDR3 is CASSLASGGLLYEQYF. The CDR3 DNA follows: TGCGCCAGCAGCTTGGCCTCCGGTGGGCTCCTCTACGAGCAGTACTTC.

About this clonotype: The junction shows a germline mismatch at one end, possibly a read error. J is TRBJ2-3 and V is TRBV5-1; D gene unclear. CDR1 and CDR2 from the germline V gene are SGHRS and YFSETQ. This CDR3 region has 14 residues. In DNA form, the CDR3 reads TGTGCCAGCAGTTTGTTACAAGGCACAGATACGCAGTATTTT. It is translated as CASSLLQGTDTQYF.

The chain couples TRBV5-6 to TRBJ2-1; D is possibly TRBD1 (5 bases). The germline V gene encodes CDR1 SGHDT and CDR2 YYEEEE. The V and J ends lost 3 bases and 9 bases respectively, with 10 bases between them. The CDR3 sequence is 12 residues long. CDR3 region: CASSWSRGEQFF. Here the CDR3 DNA reads TGTGCCAGCAGCTGGTCAAGGGGTGAGCAGTTCTTC.

V is TRBV20-1 and J is TRBJ2-2, with 10 nucleotides matching TRBD1. Germline CDR1 reads DFQATT; CDR2 reads SNEGSKA (reference sequence). This CDR3 is built from 15 residues. The V and J ends lost 2 bases and 5 bases, in that order; junction bases with no gene match: 5. The CDR3 DNA reads as TGCAGTGCTAGACCGGGACAGGGGTTTACCGGGGAGCTGTTTTTT. It translates to CSARPGQGFTGELFF.

This sequence joins TRBV6-2 or TRBV6-3 and TRBJ2-3; 9 bases match TRBD2. Unmatched junction bases numbered 9, after V lost 6 bases and J lost 2 bases. The CDR3 totals 16 residues. The germline CDR1 and CDR2 sequences are MNHEY and SVGEGT. The CDR3 sequence is CASRTPAGGYTDTQYF. The CDR3 nucleotides read TGTGCCAGCAGAACCCCAGCGGGAGGATACACAGATACGCAGTATTTT.

The chain uses TRBV7-2 and TRBJ1-4; D might be TRBD1 (5 bases). CDR1 is SGHTA, CDR2 FQGNSA, per germline. CDR3 size: 14 residues. V lost 5 bases and J lost 8, with 15 bases in between. The CDR3 DNA sequence: TGTGCCAGCAGCCTAGGAGGGGTCGCGGAAAAACTGTTTTTT. Encoded protein: CASSLGGVAEKLFF.

The chain uses TRBV7-2 and TRBJ2-3; D perhaps matches TRBD2 (5 bases). The germline V and J ends were trimmed by 5 bases and 4 bases, with 16 bases remaining between them. Germline V CDR1 and CDR2: SGHTA, FQGNSA. The CDR3 runs to 15 residues. The CDR3 region is CASSPSGSVADTQYF. In DNA form, the CDR3 reads TGTGCCAGCAGCCCGAGCGGAAGTGTGGCAGATACGCAGTATTTT.

This clonotype was counted a few times. The CDR3 DNA reads TGTGCCAGCAGTTACCCGGAGCAGTTCTTC. Its translation is CASSYPEQFF. The chain combines TRBV6-5 with TRBJ2-1, with unresolved D. The CDR3 is 10 amino acids. Germline CDR1 reads MNHEY; CDR2 reads SVGAGI. Trimming removed 2 bases from V and 10 bases from J, with 3 bases in between.

This clonotype appeared a few times. The chain recombines TRBV7-9 with TRBJ2-5, with D possibly TRBD1 on 6 matching bases. Germline CDR1 is SEHNR and CDR2 is FQNEAQ (reference sequence). This CDR3 region has 14 residues. V lost 0 bases to trimming and J lost 5 bases, with 10 bases between them. This CDR3 reads CASSLAGQPETQYF. DNA of the CDR3: TGTGCCAGCAGCTTAGCGGGACAACCGGAGACCCAGTACTTC.

This clonotype was counted between two and nine times. The V gene is TRBV9, the J gene TRBJ2-1; possible D gene TRBD2, 5 bases. Germline V gene lookup returns CDR1 SGDLS and CDR2 YYNGEE. This CDR3 has 14 residues. The V gene lost 7 bases and the J gene lost 3 bases, with 14 bases spanning the gap. The CDR3 nucleotides are TGTGCCAGCGGAGCAGCGGCCGTCTACAATGAGCAGTTCTTC. Residues: CASGAAAVYNEQFF.

The rearrangement links TRBV24-1 to TRBJ2-7; D gene uncertain. Trimming removed 7 bases from V and 3 bases from J, with 6 bases in between. The CDR3 runs to 11 residues. Germline assignment: CDR1 KGHDR and CDR2 SFDVKD. Here the CDR3 DNA reads TGTGCCACCAGGTCCCACTACGAGCAGTACTTC. Its protein product is CATRSHYEQYF.

The chain employs TRBV7-8 and TRBJ1-2; weak D call: TRBD1 (6 bases). Trimming cost V 5 bases and J 4 bases, with 11 bases left between them. Germline assignment: CDR1 SGHVS and CDR2 FQNEAQ. CDR3 length: 13 residues. CDR3 amino acids: CASSPGQFYGYTF. The CDR3 nucleotides are TGTGCCAGCAGCCCCGGACAGTTCTATGGCTACACCTTC.

In DNA form, the CDR3 reads TGTGCCAGCAGCCACCACCTTCTAGCGGGGGGGGGCGGGGAGCTGTTTTTT. Protein sequence: CASSHHLLAGGGGELFF. The chain is built from TRBV7-2 and TRBJ2-2, with 12 bases identical to TRBD2. The V gene's germline CDR1 is SGHTA and CDR2 FQGNSA. Trimming took 5 bases from V and 7 from J; bases not matched to a gene: 11. The CDR3 spans 17 residues. The whole variable domain, remainder taken from reference TRBV7-2 and TRBJ2-2, is GAGVSQSPSNKVTEKGKDVELRCDPISGHTALYWYRQSLGQGLEFLIYFQGNSAPDKSGLPSDRFSAERTGGSVSTLTIQRTQQEDSAVYLCASSHHLLAGGGGELFFGEGSRLTVL.

Only a few counts were recorded for this clonotype. The rearrangement links TRBV10-3 to TRBJ1-4, with D possibly matching TRBD1 (6 bases). The V end was cut by 6 bases, the J end by 8 bases, with 13 bases between. In germline, CDR1 is ENHRY, CDR2 SYGVKD. This CDR3 is built from 13 residues. The DNA for the CDR3 is TGTGCCATCAGCTGGACAGCCTGGGAAAAACTGTTTTTT. Residues: CAISWTAWEKLFF.

The chain recombines TRBV3-1 with TRBJ1-6; 7 bases agree with TRBD1. This CDR3 comprises 15 residues. The germline V gene has CDR1 LGHDT and CDR2 YNNKEL (reference sequence). V shed 4 bases and J 9 bases; nucleotides not matched to a gene: 9. CDR3 in amino acids: CASSPLTGSGSPLHF. The DNA of the CDR3 is TGTGCCAGCAGCCCGCTGACAGGGTCTGGTTCACCCCTCCACTTT.

The table lists this clonotype with a count of one. CDR3 coding DNA: TGCAGTGCTAGAGAAACTTTTCACTACGAGCAGTACTTC. Translation: CSARETFHYEQYF. The chain is built from TRBV20-1 and TRBJ2-7, with D uncertain. The V gene lost 0 bases and the J gene lost 3 bases, with 9 bases spanning the gap. CDR3 length equals 13 residues. Germline V lookup: CDR1 DFQATT, CDR2 SNEGSKA (reference sequence).

This clonotype was counted ten times or more. The chain combines TRBV7-3 with TRBJ2-7; 7 bases fit TRBD2. V dropped 0 bases and J dropped 0; count of bases not matched to a gene: 5. The CDR3 extends over 16 amino acids. Germline assignment: CDR1 SGHTA and CDR2 FQGTGA. The CDR3 protein is CASSLTGGSSSYEQYF. The DNA of the CDR3 is TGTGCCAGCAGCTTAACCGGCGGGAGCTCCTCCTACGAGCAGTACTTC.

This clonotype was seen more than once but under ten times. The V and J genes are TRBV6-1 and TRBJ2-4; 9 bases are shared with TRBD1. The end of the DNA aligns better with TRBJ2-7, so the J call may be wrong. The CDR3 length is 14 residues. Looked up from germline, CDR1 is MNHNS and CDR2 is SASEGT. CDR3 nucleotide sequence: TGTGCCAGCAGTGAGGACAGGGGTGGTTACGAGCAGTACTTC. Translated, it gives CASSEDRGGYEQYF.